The entry below describes one TCR beta chain. This specimen comes from a study of blood T cell repertoires in COVID-19. Study background: Both acute and convalescent COVID-19 samples were obtained from the United States, Italy and Spain. The cDNA or gDNA used as material had been derived from T cells, B-cell-depleted T cells, or PBMCs.

Original data processing: Cell counts per sample came from amplifying reference gene primers. Repertoires were generated with immunoSEQ multiplex PCR, while TCRdb's copy carries only in-frame clones and drops some. D and trimming were read from the DNA, whereas the V and J calls and clone size are those reported in that table. The sample lists 50,000 to 75,000 clones, over 85% seen once, with about 3% in the top ten. This CDR3 has 14 residues. Trimming took off 3 bases at V and 1 base at J, with 10 bases between the two ends. Germline CDR1 reads SGHRS; CDR2 reads YFSETQ. Sequencing was done on a sample of peripheral blood. This TCR came from a man aged 70-80 years with active COVID-19. This sequence joins TRBV5-1 and TRBJ1-1, with D perhaps TRBD1 (6 bases). The CDR3 is CASSSRGGNTEAFF. The CDR3 coding sequence is TGCGCCAGCAGCTCCAGGGGCGGGAACACTGAAGCTTTCTTT.